The sequence of this T cell receptor beta chain was determined in a study of T-cell reconstitution after alpha-beta-depleted transplantation in children. The authors prepared the TCRbeta library with unique molecular identifiers. MiXCR, run by TCRdb on the PCR reads, gives a single entry per CDR3 protein. The table has around 360,000 distinct CDR3 sequences, around 10% seen once. Germline lookup yields CDR1 SGHRS and CDR2 YFSETQ. This CDR3 is built from 19 residues. Trimming pared 2 bases from V and 0 bases from J, leaving 21 bases between. The sample here was PBMCs from the stem cell graft donor, taken from the stem cell graft. This receptor was obtained from a human donor who donated a stem cell graft to a child with acute lymphoblastic leukemia. This chain uses TRBV5-1 with TRBJ2-1, with D perhaps TRBD1 or TRBD2 (7 bases each). As DNA, the CDR3 is TGCGCCAGCAGCTTTGGGCCAGGGGGACTACTTAGCTCCTACAATGAGCAGTTCTTC. The encoded protein is CASSFGPGGLLSSYNEQFF.